This record looks at one T cell receptor (beta chain) sequence and its context. Its antigen is unknown. The repertoire was sequenced with immunoSEQ multiplex PCR; TCRdb's copy has only in-frame clones and lacks some. Found here are 90,000 to 120,000 clones, roughly 88% of them singletons; the top ten hold 3% to 3.5%. With 6 bases removed from V and 2 bases from J, the gap between germline ends came to 9 bases. The CDR3 is 13 amino acids. CDR1 PRHDT and CDR2 FYEKMQ come from the germline V gene (reference sequence). These data come from a study of cytomegalovirus exposure and HLA in healthy donors. Study-wide context: Both the 100 to 150 validation repertoires and the approximately 700 first-cohort repertoires used the same platform, as reported by a later analysis. Study results and caveats: The authors enumerated 150 to 200 TCR beta chains as linked to cytomegalovirus. Specificity of a few CMV-associated chains for CMV antigens was verified in vitro.

The sequence was obtained from a woman under 30 in good health and CMV-seronegative. The rearrangement links TRBV13 to TRBJ2-3; no definite D call. The material sequenced was PBMCs. The CDR3 is CASREAITDTQYF. In DNA, the CDR3 is TGTGCCAGCAGAGAAGCTATCACAGATACGCAGTATTTT.